These 3 T cell receptor beta chains were sequenced from one sample in a study of shared clonotypes between healthy human individuals. Generated by immunoSEQ multiplex PCR, the TCRdb table keeps only in-frame clones and is missing some. This sample has about 2.4 million clones; under 95% occur once, and the top ten carry 0.36%. The sequenced material came from naive CD4+ T cells from PBMCs. Regarding subset: CD45RA+ positively selected. These receptors were taken from a man between 18 and 29 years old in good health. Some clones in this sample may be carry-over from other donors' samples.

This clone was seen only once. V usage is TRBV14 and J usage is TRBJ2-5; D remains unclear. V lost 1 base and J 3 bases, leaving 9 bases between the germline ends. This CDR3 region has 14 residues. In germline, CDR1 is SGHDN, CDR2 FVKESK. CDR3 in amino acids: CASSQVGMEETQYF. In nucleotides, the CDR3 is TGTGCCAGCAGCCAAGTAGGAATGGAAGAGACCCAGTACTTC.

V and J are TRBV5-1 and TRBJ2-1; D call uncertain. The CDR3 extends over 16 amino acids. Germline CDR1 is SGHRS and CDR2 is YFSETQ. Trimming removed 0 bases from V and 5 bases from J, with 15 bases in between. The CDR3 loop is CASSLDPRLGHNEQFF. CDR3 in DNA: TGCGCCAGCAGCTTGGACCCGCGGCTAGGGCACAATGAGCAGTTCTTC.

V is TRBV6-6 and J is TRBJ1-2; the D gene is possibly TRBD1 (5 bases). Trimming stripped 2 bases from V and 6 bases from J, with 16 bases between. Germline V gene lookup returns CDR1 MNHNY and CDR2 SVGAGI (reference sequence). The CDR3 is 15 amino acids. As DNA, the CDR3 is TGTGCCAGCAGTTACCCCTTAGTGAGGGACCATGGCTACACCTTC. This gives the protein CASSYPLVRDHGYTF.